This T cell receptor (beta chain) emerged from a study of Ad26.COV2.S vaccination and SARS-CoV-2 variants (dated by TCRdb to the early 2020s). In the study overall: Vaccine-arm donors were drawn from COV1001, a multicentre, randomized, double-blind, placebo-controlled phase I-IIa trial of Ad26.COV2.S in healthy adults. Ad26.COV2.S was administered intramuscularly at a dose of 5x10^10 or 1x10^11 viral particles, either as one shot or as two shots given 56 days apart. Trial participants were randomized into five groups of five: low-dose or high-dose Ad26.COV2.S given once or twice, or placebo on both occasions. Investigators remained blinded to trial group allocation during experiments and outcome assessment. TCRbeta repertoire sequencing was used to assess the specificity and breadth of SARS-CoV-2-reactive T cell receptors after Ad26.COV2.S vaccination. The TCR-sequenced set comprised around 30 samples: 19 Ad26.COV2.S vaccine recipients, 5 placebo recipients and 8 SARS-CoV-2 convalescent individuals. Study-level results and caveats: Vaccine and placebo recipients had similar non-spike TCR breadth, a finding consistent with the vaccine containing only spike. According to the authors, total T cell responses may have been underestimated by the TCR breadth and depth analyses. The study lacked the statistical power to compare responses across vaccine doses or regimens. Substantial breadth of spike-specific CD8+ and CD4+ T cell responses was reported after vaccination. Higher spike-specific TCR breadth was observed in Ad26.COV2.S recipients than in placebo recipients (P = 0.0014).

CDR3 length: 10 amino acids, cysteine to phenylalanine. Left in the record is the CDR3 DNA by itself, 30 bases read in frame from the first base. V is pared back by 6 bases and J by 5 bases, with 7 bases lying between the germline termini. CDR1 DFQATT and CDR2 SNEGSKA are derived from the germline V gene (reference sequence). What this sample's treatment or condition label stands for: around 19 received Ad26.COV2.S at low or high dose, single or two shots; 5 received placebo; per-sample allocation not given. For vaccine and placebo recipients, the sequenced repertoires came from samples collected on day 63 after the first injection. Between 29 July and 7 August 2020, Cohort 1b enrolled some 25 adults aged 18-55 years at one site in Boston, USA. Ad26.COV2.S was a replication-incompetent adenovirus type 26 vector expressing a prefusion-stabilized SARS-CoV-2 spike protein from the original Wuhan strain.

The immunoSEQ Assay was the method used to sequence TCRbeta CDR3 regions. After extraction, genomic DNA underwent amplification by bias-controlled multiplex PCR, followed by high-throughput sequencing. The paper's processing steps were these. To quantify the absolute abundance of every unique TCRbeta CDR3 region, sequences were collapsed and filtered. T cell fraction was estimated by normalizing TCRbeta template counts to usable DNA, with usable DNA measured through amplification of reference genes found in all nucleated cells. Repertoire TCRs were annotated as SARS-CoV-2-specific when V gene, CDR3 amino acid sequence and J gene were exactly matched to a known reactive TCR set. The reference SARS-CoV-2 TCR set was derived from MIRA and filtered for enrichment in COVID-19-positive ImmuneCODE repertoires, a step that removed public or cross-reactive TCRs. Based on the MIRA antigens, annotated TCRs were further analysed at the level of specific ORF or position within ORF. Depth was the summed frequency of annotated unique rearrangements, while breadth was defined as annotated unique rearrangements over total unique productive rearrangements. Group comparisons of TCR breadth used two-sided Wilcoxon rank-sum tests. Held by TCRdb, this immuneACCESS table contains in-frame sequences only and omits some clones. Under half of the omission traces to an unresolved V gene where checked; the cause of the rest is unknown. V, J and clone size derive from that table, while D and trimming were established from the DNA sequence. In all, the sample holds about 430,000 clones, and about 93% of those were seen once. The ten top clones hold approximately 12% of the sample.

As to this clone: The antigen it binds to is not known. No quality values exist for individual bases; no much larger clone is one base distant. At the DNA level, this CDR3 is encoded by other sequences in the same sample as well.

The receptor was derived from a person between 18 and 59 years old who received the Ad26.COV2.S COVID-19 vaccine or a placebo. This receptor chain uses TRBV20-1 and TRBJ2-5; no D gene call is confident. This material consisted of peripheral blood, taken in a trial of Ad26.COV2.S vaccine versus placebo. The DNA sequence is given as TGCAGTGCCCAGATTGAGACCCAGTACTTC. This yields the protein CSAQIETQYF.